This T cell receptor beta chain was sequenced for a study of T cell responses to AZD1222 COVID-19 vaccine. On this clone: The target antigen is unknown.

TCRdb keeps only in-frame clones here, not all; method: immunoSEQ multiplex PCR. This table has roughly 89,000 clones, 88% appearing once. Trimming at V came to 4 bases and at J to 5 bases, leaving 4 bases not matched to a gene. This CDR3 comprises 14 residues. Germline CDR1 ENHRY, CDR2 SYGVKD. General study results and limits: Reportedly, close to half of spike-specific TCRs are directed against unmutated variant regions.

This receptor was identified in an adult in good health. Here the sequenced sample was peripheral blood, taken on day 0 of MenACWY control vaccination. The chain has TRBV10-3 and TRBJ2-1; TRBD2 matches at 8 bases. The CDR3 loop reads CAISGGAGDNEQFF. In DNA, the CDR3 is TGTGCCATCAGTGGAGGAGCGGGAGACAATGAGCAGTTCTTC.